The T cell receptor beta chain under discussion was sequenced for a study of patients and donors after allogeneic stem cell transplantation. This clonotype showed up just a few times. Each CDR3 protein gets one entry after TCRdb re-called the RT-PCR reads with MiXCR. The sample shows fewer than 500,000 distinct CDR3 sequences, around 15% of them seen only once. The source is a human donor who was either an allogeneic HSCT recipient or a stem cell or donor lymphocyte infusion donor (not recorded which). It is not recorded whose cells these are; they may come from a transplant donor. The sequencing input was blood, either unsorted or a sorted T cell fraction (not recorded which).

CDR3: CASSLVAIAEQYF. The CDR3 DNA is TGCGCCAGCAGCTTGGTGGCTATAGCCGAGCAGTACTTC. V and J are TRBV5-1 and TRBJ2-7; no clear D gene. This CDR3 is 13 amino acids long. V lost 0 bases and J 6 bases, leaving 10 bases between the germline ends. Germline V gene data show CDR1 as SGHRS and CDR2 as YFSETQ.